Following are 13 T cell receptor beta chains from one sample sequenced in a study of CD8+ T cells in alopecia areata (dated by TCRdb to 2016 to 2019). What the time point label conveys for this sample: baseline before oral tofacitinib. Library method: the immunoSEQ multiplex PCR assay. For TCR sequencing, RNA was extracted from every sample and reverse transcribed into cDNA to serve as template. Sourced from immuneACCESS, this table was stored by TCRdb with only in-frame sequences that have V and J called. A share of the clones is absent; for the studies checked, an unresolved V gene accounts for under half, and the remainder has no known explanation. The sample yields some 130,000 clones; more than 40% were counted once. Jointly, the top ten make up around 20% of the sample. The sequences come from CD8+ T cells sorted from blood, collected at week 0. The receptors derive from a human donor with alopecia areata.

The CDR3 reads CASSQGGLGSADTQYF. CDR3 coding DNA: TGCGCCAGCAGCCAAGGGGGCCTGGGGAGTGCAGATACGCAGTATTTT. This chain uses TRBV4-3 with TRBJ2-3, with D perhaps assigned TRBD1 or TRBD2 (5 bases each). CDR1 is LGHNA, CDR2 YSLEER, per germline. V lost 1 base and J lost 4, with 15 bases in between. CDR3 length: 16 residues.

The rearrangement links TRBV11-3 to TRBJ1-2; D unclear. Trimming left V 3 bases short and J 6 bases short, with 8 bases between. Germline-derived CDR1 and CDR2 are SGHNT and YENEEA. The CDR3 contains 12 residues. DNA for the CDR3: TGTGCCAGCAGCTTCGGCGTGCATGGCTACACCTTC. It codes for CASSFGVHGYTF. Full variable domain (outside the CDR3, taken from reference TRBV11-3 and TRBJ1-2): EAGVVQSPRYKIIEKKQPVAFWCNPISGHNTLYWYLQNLGQGPELLIRYENEEAVDDSQLPKDRFSAERLKGVDSTLKIQPAELGDSAVYLCASSFGVHGYTFGSGTRLTVV.

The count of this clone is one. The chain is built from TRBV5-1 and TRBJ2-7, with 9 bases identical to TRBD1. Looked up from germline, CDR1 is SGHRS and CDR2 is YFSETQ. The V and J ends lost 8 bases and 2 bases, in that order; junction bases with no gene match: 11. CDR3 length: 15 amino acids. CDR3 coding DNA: TGCGCCAGTTTCCTGGGGACAGGGCCCACCTACGAGCAGTACTTC. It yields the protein CASFLGTGPTYEQYF.

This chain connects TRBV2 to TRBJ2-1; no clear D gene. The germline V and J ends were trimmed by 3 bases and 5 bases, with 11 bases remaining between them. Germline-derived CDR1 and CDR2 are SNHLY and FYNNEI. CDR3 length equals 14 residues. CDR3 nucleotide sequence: TGTGCCAGCAGTGACCCGACTTCGAACAATGAGCAGTTCTTC. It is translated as CASSDPTSNNEQFF.

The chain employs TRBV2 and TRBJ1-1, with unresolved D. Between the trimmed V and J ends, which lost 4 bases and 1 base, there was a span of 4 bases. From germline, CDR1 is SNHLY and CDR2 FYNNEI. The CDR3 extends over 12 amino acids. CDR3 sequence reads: CASSVQNTEAFF. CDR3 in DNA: TGTGCCAGCAGTGTACAGAACACTGAAGCTTTCTTT.

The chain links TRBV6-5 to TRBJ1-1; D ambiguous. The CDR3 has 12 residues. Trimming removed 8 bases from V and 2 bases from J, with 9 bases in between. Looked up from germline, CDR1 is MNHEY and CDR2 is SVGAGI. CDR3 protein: CASGQANTEAFF. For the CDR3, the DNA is TGTGCCAGCGGGCAGGCCAACACTGAAGCTTTCTTT.

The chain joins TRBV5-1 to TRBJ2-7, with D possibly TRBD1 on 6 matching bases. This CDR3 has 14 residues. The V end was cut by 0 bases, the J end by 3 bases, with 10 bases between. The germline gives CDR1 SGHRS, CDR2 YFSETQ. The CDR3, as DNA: TGCGCCAGCAGCTTGGCACAGGGTAACTACGAGCAGTACTTC. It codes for CASSLAQGNYEQYF.

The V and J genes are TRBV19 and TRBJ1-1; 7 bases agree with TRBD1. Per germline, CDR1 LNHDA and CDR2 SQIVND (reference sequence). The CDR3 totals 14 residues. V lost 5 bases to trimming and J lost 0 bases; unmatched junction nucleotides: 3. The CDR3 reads CASSAGGVNTEAFF. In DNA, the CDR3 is TGTGCCAGTAGTGCAGGGGGTGTGAACACTGAAGCTTTCTTT.

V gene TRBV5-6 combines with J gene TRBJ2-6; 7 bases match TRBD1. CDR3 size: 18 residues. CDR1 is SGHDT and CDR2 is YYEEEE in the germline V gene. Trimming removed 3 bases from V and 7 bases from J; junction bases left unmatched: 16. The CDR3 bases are TGTGCCAGCAGCTGGGGGACAGCCAGCCTCTTGTATGCCAACGTCCTGACTTTC. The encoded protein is CASSWGTASLLYANVLTF.

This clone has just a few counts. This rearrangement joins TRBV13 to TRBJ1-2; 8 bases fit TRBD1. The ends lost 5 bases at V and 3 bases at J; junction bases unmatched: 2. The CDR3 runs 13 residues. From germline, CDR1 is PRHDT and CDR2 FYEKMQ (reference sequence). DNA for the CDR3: TGTGCCAGCAGCCAGGACAGGGACTATGGCTACACCTTC. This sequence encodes CASSQDRDYGYTF.

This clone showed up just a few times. CDR3 nucleotide sequence: TGTGCCACCAGCGAAACAGCGGGACAATCCTACGAGCAGTACTTC. As protein: CATSETAGQSYEQYF. The rearrangement links TRBV15 to TRBJ2-7; D might be TRBD2 (7 bases). There are 15 residues in the CDR3. Trimming cost V 5 bases and J 1 base, with 15 bases left between them. Germline CDR1 LNHNV, CDR2 YYDKDF (reference sequence).

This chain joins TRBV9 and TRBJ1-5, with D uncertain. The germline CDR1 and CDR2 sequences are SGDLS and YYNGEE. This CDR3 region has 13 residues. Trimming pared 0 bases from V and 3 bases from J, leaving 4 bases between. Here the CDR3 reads CASSVGDNQPQHF. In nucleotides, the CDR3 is TGTGCCAGCAGCGTAGGCGACAATCAGCCCCAGCATTTT.

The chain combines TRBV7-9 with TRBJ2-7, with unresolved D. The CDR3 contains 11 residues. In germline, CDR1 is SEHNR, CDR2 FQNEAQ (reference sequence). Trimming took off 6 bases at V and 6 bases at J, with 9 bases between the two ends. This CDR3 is CASRSGPEQYF. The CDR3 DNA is TGTGCCAGCAGAAGTGGGCCCGAGCAGTACTTC.